The clone carrying this TCR beta chain came up a few times. Its target is not known. The sample comes from a study of identical twins. Study results and limitations: The more abundant beta clonotypes in cord blood had fewer insertions, and memory repertoires did not show this. Researchers reported excess low generation probability among twin-shared out-of-frame alpha sequences.

CDR1 is DFQATT and CDR2 is SNEGSKA in the germline V gene (reference sequence). V gave up 4 bases and J gave up 5 bases, with 14 bases separating them. The CDR3 has 13 residues. TCRdb reanalysed the 5' RACE reads using MiXCR and keeps one entry per CDR3 protein. The sample contains roughly 480,000 distinct CDR3 sequences, approximately 25% of which appear only once. This sample also appeared in a second study, on T cells expressing NK-cell markers. As reported in that work: In sorted CD3+CD56+NKG2C+, CD3+CD56+NKG2C- and CD3+CD56-NKG2C+ T cells, TCR beta repertoires were obtained. With an anti-gamma-delta TCR antibody, sorting in several experiments was kept to alpha-beta TCR T cells.

V and J are TRBV20-1 and TRBJ1-2; maybe TRBD1 (5 bases). Sequencing used CD4+ T cells sorted from blood. The clonotype comes from a young woman in good health. CDR3: CSANPRPGYGYTF. The CDR3 DNA reads TGCAGTGCTAATCCACGACCAGGGTATGGCTACACCTTC.